The next 19 T cell receptor beta chains were all read from a single sample in a study of T cell responses to AZD1222 COVID-19 vaccine. Generated by immunoSEQ multiplex PCR, the TCRdb table keeps only in-frame clones and is missing some. In the table there are over 150,000 clones, about 83% of which are singletons. This specimen was peripheral blood, taken 28 days after the second AZD1222 dose. These receptors came from an adult who received the AZD1222 COVID-19 vaccine.

This rearrangement joins TRBV10-3 to TRBJ1-2, with TRBD1 matching over 8 bases. Germline assignment: CDR1 ENHRY and CDR2 SYGVKD. J was trimmed by 6 bases and V by 3 bases; bases with no gene match: 3. This CDR3 is built from 13 residues. The CDR3 here is CAISDDRGDGYTF. The CDR3 coding sequence is TGTGCCATCAGTGACGACAGGGGTGATGGCTACACCTTC.

This clone was counted only a few times. The CDR3 sequence is CASSLALLGQGAFF. CDR3 DNA: TGTGCCAGCAGCTTAGCTCTCCTGGGACAAGGAGCTTTCTTT. The J gene is TRBJ1-1, the V gene TRBV11-2; a weak D match, TRBD1 (6 bases). CDR1 is SGHAT, CDR2 FQNNGV, per germline. Trimming took 1 base from V and 10 from J, leaving 16 bases between them. CDR3 size: 14 residues.

Remarks on this clone: An end of the junction differs from the germline gene, which may be a read error. The chain uses TRBV2 and TRBJ1-5; tentative D call: TRBD1 (5 bases). The CDR3 loop spans 15 amino acids. The germline V gene has CDR1 SNHLY and CDR2 FYNNEI. The CDR3: CASSEGLTGGQPQHF. The CDR3 DNA reads TGTGCCAGCAGCGAAGGCCTCACAGGAGGTCAGCCCCAGCATTTT.

The CDR3 bases are TGCGCCACAGGGACAGACTCCACCAAGCAGTACTTC. Translated: CATGTDSTKQYF. This rearrangement joins TRBV10-1 to TRBJ2-7; TRBD1 aligns across 7 bases. Germline V gives CDR1 WNHNN, CDR2 SYGVQD (reference sequence). The CDR3 is made up of 12 amino acids. V was clipped by 10 bases and J by 8 bases; unmatched bases: 11.

The chain is built from TRBV27 and TRBJ1-2; maybe TRBD1 (5 bases). The germline V gene encodes CDR1 MNHEY and CDR2 SMNVEV (reference sequence). This CDR3 spans 15 amino acids. V was shortened by 3 bases and J by 2 bases, with 13 bases between the two germline ends. CDR3 nucleotides: TGTGCCAGCAGTTTCTCATCAGGGCTGAACTATGGCTACACCTTC. The encoded protein is CASSFSSGLNYGYTF.

The chain carries TRBV30 and TRBJ1-2; D is unclear. Germline V gene sequence: CDR1 GTSNPN, CDR2 SVGIG (reference sequence). This CDR3 region has 14 residues. V was clipped by 0 bases and J by 4 bases, with 12 bases between them. The CDR3 nucleotides read TGTGCCTGGAGTGTTGAGTATTTTTCCTATGGCTACACCTTC. It codes for CAWSVEYFSYGYTF. The complete variable domain, with remaining parts taken from reference TRBV30 and TRBJ1-2, reads SQTIHQWPATLVQPVGSPLSLECTVEGTSNPNLYWYRQAAGRGLQLLFYSVGIGQISSEVPQNLSASRPQDRQFILSSKKLLLSDSGFYLCAWSVEYFSYGYTFGSGTRLTVV.

The table lists this clone with a count of one. The chain uses TRBV7-6 and TRBJ1-5; no clear D gene. This CDR3 is built from 13 residues. The V end was cut by 0 bases, the J end by 4 bases, with 4 bases between. In germline, CDR1 is SGHVS, CDR2 FNYEAQ. This CDR3 reads CASSLAVNQPQHF. As DNA, the CDR3 is TGTGCCAGCAGCTTAGCCGTAAATCAGCCCCAGCATTTT. Variable domain in full (rest from reference TRBV7-6 and TRBJ1-5): GAGVSQSPRYKVTKRGQDVALRCDPISGHVSLYWYRQALGQGPEFLTYFNYEAQQDKSGLPNDRFSAERPEGSISTLTIQRTEQRDSAMYRCASSLAVNQPQHFGDGTRLSIL.

The CDR3 nucleotides read TGCGCCAGCAGTGAGTCGCGGGGACTAGACCATCAAGGGGAGCTGTTTTTT. Its translation is CASSESRGLDHQGELFF. The chain couples TRBV10-2 to TRBJ2-2; 8 positions agree with TRBD2. The CDR3 loop spans 17 amino acids. From germline, CDR1 is WSHSY and CDR2 SAAADI. With 0 bases clipped from V and 8 bases from J, the junction kept 11 bases outside the gene matches.

The chain uses TRBV7-9 and TRBJ2-1; no firm D call. Germline values: CDR1 SEHNR, CDR2 FQNEAQ (reference sequence). CDR3 length equals 15 residues. V was trimmed by 5 bases and J by 0 bases, leaving 11 bases between them. The CDR3 DNA is TGTGCCAGCAGCCATCCCCTGAGCTCCTACAATGAGCAGTTCTTC. Translation: CASSHPLSSYNEQFF.

The gene calls are TRBV11-2 and TRBJ1-2; D ambiguous. The CDR3 consists of 13 residues. V lost 3 bases and J 5 bases, leaving 10 bases between the germline ends. Per germline, CDR1 SGHAT and CDR2 FQNNGV. The CDR3 nucleotides read TGTGCCAGCAGCTTTCCCTCTGGGTATGGCTACACCTTC. It is translated as CASSFPSGYGYTF.

The chain couples TRBV13 to TRBJ1-2; TRBD1 is a possible D gene (6 bases). Germline V CDR1 and CDR2: PRHDT, FYEKMQ (reference sequence). The V gene lost 0 bases and the J gene lost 2 bases, with 7 bases spanning the gap. The CDR3 is 14 amino acids. CDR3 residues: CASSLGTGNYGYTF. DNA for the CDR3: TGTGCCAGCAGCTTAGGCACAGGGAACTATGGCTACACCTTC.

The chain links TRBV27 to TRBJ2-7; the match to TRBD2 covers 9 bases. Germline values: CDR1 MNHEY, CDR2 SMNVEV (reference sequence). With V trimmed by 5 bases and J by 5 bases, 10 bases remained unmatched. This CDR3 is built from 15 residues. The DNA for the CDR3 is TGTGCCAGCAGTCCTCGCGGGGGGGGGCTCGACGAGCAGTACTTC. It translates to CASSPRGGGLDEQYF.

The chain joins TRBV7-2 to TRBJ1-5, with TRBD1 matching 9 bases. Trimming cost V 5 bases and J 7 bases; bases outside gene matches: 6. CDR3 length: 14 residues. Germline CDR1 SGHTA, CDR2 FQGNSA. In DNA form, the CDR3 reads TGTGCCAGCAGCCCACAGGGGGCTAAACAGCCCCAGCATTTT. Protein: CASSPQGAKQPQHF.

This rearrangement joins TRBV30 to TRBJ1-5; 7 nucleotides match TRBD1. The J segment lost 0 bases and the V segment lost 4 bases, leaving 0 bases of the junction unmatched. This CDR3 region has 13 residues. CDR1 is GTSNPN, CDR2 SVGIG, per germline (reference sequence). The CDR3 region is CAWNRGSNQPQHF. DNA of the CDR3: TGTGCCTGGAACAGGGGTAGCAATCAGCCCCAGCATTTT. Complete variable domain (other parts from reference TRBV30 and TRBJ1-5): SQTIHQWPATLVQPVGSPLSLECTVEGTSNPNLYWYRQAAGRGLQLLFYSVGIGQISSEVPQNLSASRPQDRQFILSSKKLLLSDSGFYLCAWNRGSNQPQHFGDGTRLSIL.

The V and J genes are TRBV5-1 and TRBJ1-3, with a tentative D call TRBD1 (5 bases). Trimming removed 0 bases from V and 1 base from J, with 5 bases in between. The CDR3 has 14 residues. Germline V CDR1 and CDR2: SGHRS, YFSETQ. As DNA, the CDR3 is TGCGCCAGCAGCTTGGAGGGGTCTGGAAACACCATATATTTT. It yields the protein CASSLEGSGNTIYF. The entire variable domain, with the rest obtained from reference TRBV5-1 and TRBJ1-3, is as follows: KAGVTQTPRYLIKTRGQQVTLSCSPISGHRSVSWYQQTPGQGLQFLFEYFSETQRNKGNFPGRFSGRQFSNSRSEMNVSTLELGDSALYLCASSLEGSGNTIYFGEGSWLTVV.

The chain carries TRBV14 and TRBJ1-1; perhaps TRBD1 as D (5 bases). Germline CDR1 is SGHDN and CDR2 is FVKESK. V dropped 1 base and J dropped 5 bases, with 17 bases sitting between them. CDR3 length: 16 amino acids. CDR3 amino acids: CASSQGRGRERTEAFF. The CDR3 DNA reads TGTGCCAGCAGCCAAGGGAGAGGCAGGGAACGGACTGAAGCTTTCTTT. Looking up the rest from reference TRBV14 and TRBJ1-1 gives the full variable domain: EAGVTQFPSHSVIEKGQTVTLRCDPISGHDNLYWYRRVMGKEIKFLLHFVKESKQDESGMPNNRFLAERTGGTYSTLKVQPAELEDSGVYFCASSQGRGRERTEAFFGQGTRLTVV.

The table lists this clone with a count of one. The gene calls are TRBV27 and TRBJ2-7; 11 bases are a match to TRBD2. This CDR3 has 16 amino acids. Germline V gives CDR1 MNHEY, CDR2 SMNVEV (reference sequence). V lost 3 bases, J lost 4 bases, and 8 bases stayed unmatched. CDR3 in amino acids: CASSFVSSGGPYEQYF. CDR3 sequence (DNA): TGTGCCAGCAGTTTCGTATCTAGCGGGGGGCCGTACGAGCAGTACTTC.

This chain connects TRBV4-3 to TRBJ1-2, with D unclear. Germline CDR1 LGHNA, CDR2 YSLEER. CDR3 length: 15 residues. V lost 4 bases and J 0 bases, leaving 12 bases between the germline ends. In DNA form, the CDR3 reads TGCGCCAGCAGCCCTCGGGAAATTGCTAACTATGGCTACACCTTC. Protein: CASSPREIANYGYTF.

The V call is TRBV2, the J call TRBJ2-7; D is possibly TRBD2 (5 bases). The CDR3 is 15 amino acids. Trimming pared 2 bases from V and 2 bases from J, leaving 13 bases between. The germline CDR1 and CDR2 sequences are SNHLY and FYNNEI. The CDR3: CASSELPSGPYEQYF. CDR3 bases: TGTGCCAGCAGTGAACTCCCCAGCGGCCCCTACGAGCAGTACTTC.